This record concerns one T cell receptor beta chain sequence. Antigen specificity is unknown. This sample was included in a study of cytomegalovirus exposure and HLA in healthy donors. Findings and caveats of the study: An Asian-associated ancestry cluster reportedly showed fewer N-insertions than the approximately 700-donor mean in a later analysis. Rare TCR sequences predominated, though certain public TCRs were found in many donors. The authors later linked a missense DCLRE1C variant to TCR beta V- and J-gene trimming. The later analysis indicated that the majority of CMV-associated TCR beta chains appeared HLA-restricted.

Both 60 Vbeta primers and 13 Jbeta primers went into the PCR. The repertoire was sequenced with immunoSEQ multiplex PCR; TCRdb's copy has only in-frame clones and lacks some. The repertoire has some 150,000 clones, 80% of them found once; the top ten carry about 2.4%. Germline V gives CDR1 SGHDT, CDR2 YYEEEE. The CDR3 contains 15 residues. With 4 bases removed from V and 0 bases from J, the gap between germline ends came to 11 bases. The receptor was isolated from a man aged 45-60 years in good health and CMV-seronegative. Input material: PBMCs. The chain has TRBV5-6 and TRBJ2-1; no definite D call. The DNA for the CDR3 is TGTGCCAGCAGCCCTGGAGACCTCTCCTACAATGAGCAGTTCTTC. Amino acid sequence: CASSPGDLSYNEQFF.